These T cell receptor beta chains were read from a single sample in a study of control samples from healthy donors and cancer patients. Sequencing was performed with immunoSEQ multiplex PCR; in TCRdb, only in-frame clones are kept and a portion is missing. The sample contains hundreds of thousands of clones, over 75% of which appear only once. Sequenced material: PBMCs. The receptors derive from a woman aged 55 to 70 with lung cancer. Each CDR3 is given with its conserved first and last residue. The D gene is left open where the match is weak. Size is stated for part of the rows, as once, few or many counts, or as a class when the clone is expanded.

.	.	TRBJ2-1	TRBV5-4	CASSLENNEQFF	TGTGCCAGCAGCCTCGAAAACAATGAGCAGTTCTTC
.	.	TRBJ1-1	TRBV30	CAWSVRGNTEAFF	TGTGCCTGGAGTGTGCGAGGGAACACTGAAGCTTTCTTT
TRBD2	.	TRBJ2-7	TRBV5-1	CASSRGAYEQYF	TGCGCCAGCAGCCGGGGGGCCTACGAGCAGTACTTC
TRBD1	.	TRBJ2-2	TRBV11-2	CASSSYRGLSGELFF	TGTGCCAGCAGCTCCTACAGGGGGCTTAGCGGGGAGCTGTTTTTT
.	.	TRBJ1-2	TRBV11-3	CASRSNVKNYGYTF	TGTGCCAGCAGGAGCAATGTAAAAAACTATGGCTACACCTTC
.	.	TRBJ1-2	TRBV2	CASSEWGGNYGYTF	TGTGCCAGCAGTGAATGGGGGGGAAACTATGGCTACACCTTC
.	.	TRBJ2-3	TRBV5-1	CASQKEQATDTQYF	TGCGCCAGCCAAAAGGAGCAGGCTACAGATACGCAGTATTTT
.	.	TRBJ2-7	TRBV7-3	CASSLIGGVEEQYF	TGTGCCAGCAGCTTAATCGGGGGAGTTGAAGAGCAGTACTTC
TRBD1	once	TRBJ2-7	TRBV7-9	CASSLPSRGDRGRWYEQYF	TGTGCCAGCAGCTTACCATCCCGCGGGGACAGGGGGCGATGGTACGAGCAGTACTTC
.	.	TRBJ2-7	TRBV19	CASSIAVGETYEQYF	TGTGCCAGTAGTATAGCCGTCGGGGAGACCTACGAGCAGTACTTC
.	.	TRBJ2-7	TRBV6-5	CAILTGGTYEQYF	TGTGCCATCCTTACGGGGGGCACCTACGAGCAGTACTTC
.	.	TRBJ1-2	TRBV29-1	CSVASDRRGGYTF	TGCAGCGTTGCCAGCGACAGGCGCGGTGGCTACACCTTC
.	.	TRBJ2-1	TRBV18	CASSPSPNEQFF	TGTGCCAGCTCACCTTCTCCTAATGAGCAGTTCTTC
.	.	TRBJ1-4	TRBV3-1/TRBV3-2	CASSQDNLSNEKLFF	TGTGCCAGCAGCCAAGATAATCTCTCTAATGAAAAACTGTTTTTT
TRBD2	.	TRBJ2-1	TRBV11-1	CASSYSGRTYNEQFF	TGTGCCAGCAGCTATAGCGGGAGAACTTACAATGAGCAGTTCTTC
.	once	TRBJ1-5	TRBV2	CASTNRHNQPQHF	TGTGCCAGCACAAACAGACACAATCAGCCCCAGCATTTT
.	.	TRBJ2-5	TRBV7-8	CASTNPKLGGETQYF	TGTGCCAGCACCAACCCCAAACTAGGGGGGGAGACCCAGTACTTC
.	few	TRBJ1-4	TRBV7-9	CASSPNEKLFF	TGTGCCAGCAGCCCGAATGAAAAACTGTTTTTT
TRBD2	.	TRBJ2-5	TRBV7-9	CASSPGGGWSTQYF	TGTGCCAGCAGCCCCGGGGGGGGATGGTCGACCCAGTACTTC